One and the same sample provided the 24 T cell receptor beta chains below, sequenced in a study of blood T cell repertoires in COVID-19. The data were produced by immunoSEQ multiplex PCR, yet TCRdb's version contains in-frame clones alone and is incomplete. The repertoire consists of under 450,000 clones, with roughly 87% occurring once and the leading ten covering around 5.1%. Sequencing was done on a sample of PBMCs or T cells enriched from blood (not recorded which). These receptors all come from a woman aged 45-59 years who had recovered from COVID-19.

This chain joins TRBV19 and TRBJ1-2; possible D gene TRBD1, 6 bases. This CDR3 is built from 16 residues. Deletions cut 7 bases from V and 7 bases from J, with 25 bases between. In germline, CDR1 is LNHDA, CDR2 SQIVND (reference sequence). CDR3 bases: TGTGCCAGTACCCTTTCCCACGTGGACTCCAGGGGTGGCTACACCTTC. Its protein is CASTLSHVDSRGGYTF.

This clone was counted only a few times. The chain has TRBV11-2 and TRBJ1-5; 8 bases are a match to TRBD1. The CDR3 is 15 residues long. J was trimmed by 6 bases and V by 1 base; bases with no gene match: 5. Germline CDR1 and CDR2: SGHAT and FQNNGV. DNA of the CDR3: TGTGCCAGCAGCTTAGGTACAGGGGGTGTTCAGCCCCAGCATTTT. Its translation: CASSLGTGGVQPQHF.

J is TRBJ1-5 and V is TRBV12-5, with D tentatively TRBD1 (5 bases). From germline, CDR1 is LGHNT and CDR2 FRNRAP. Trimming shortened V by 1 base and J by 1 base, and 5 bases separated the two germline ends. The CDR3 is made up of 14 amino acids. The CDR3 region has the DNA TGTGCTAGTGGTTTGGAGGGGAGCAATCAGCCCCAGCATTTT. This translates into CASGLEGSNQPQHF.

This clone was detected ten times or more. Additional DNA sequences in this sample encode the identical CDR3. The chain links TRBV6-5 to TRBJ1-2; TRBD1 might be the D (5 bases). Germline values: CDR1 MNHEY, CDR2 SVGAGI. The CDR3 is made up of 13 amino acids. The V and J ends lost 5 bases and 3 bases respectively, with 10 bases between them. Here the CDR3 DNA reads TGTGCCAGCAGTCCTGGGGGGGACTATGGCTACACCTTC. This translates into CASSPGGDYGYTF.

This clone was observed many times. The genes are TRBV5-4 and TRBJ1-2, with TRBD1 as a possible D gene (5 bases). Germline V lookup: CDR1 SGHNT, CDR2 YYREEE (reference sequence). This CDR3 comprises 13 residues. The V and J ends lost 3 bases and 4 bases respectively, with 10 bases between them. The CDR3 DNA reads as TGTGCCAGCAGCTCAACAGGCCCCTATGGCTACACCTTC. Its translation: CASSSTGPYGYTF.

This chain uses TRBV14 with TRBJ1-1; 7 bases match TRBD1. The trim removed 3 bases at V and 1 base at J, leaving 8 bases unmatched. Germline V gene data show CDR1 as SGHDN and CDR2 as FVKESK. The CDR3 spans 16 residues. The CDR3 here is CASSHKTGQRNTEAFF. CDR3 DNA sequence: TGTGCCAGCAGCCATAAAACGGGACAGAGGAACACTGAAGCTTTCTTT.

CDR3 nucleotides: TGTGCCAGCAGCTTGGGGGCCGAGTGGCGGCAGTTCTTC. It yields the protein CASSLGAEWRQFF. The rearrangement joins TRBV5-4 to TRBJ2-1; D not certain. V gave up 0 bases and J gave up 12 bases, with 13 bases separating them. Germline V gene data show CDR1 as SGHNT and CDR2 as YYREEE (reference sequence). The CDR3 length is 13 residues.

The chain joins TRBV30 to TRBJ1-6, with D possibly TRBD1 on 5 matching bases. The CDR3 spans 14 residues. Trimming pared 1 base from V and 5 bases from J, leaving 9 bases between. The germline V gene has CDR1 GTSNPN and CDR2 SVGIG (reference sequence). The CDR3 coding sequence is TGTGCCTGGAGTGACGACAGCCATAATTCACCCCTCCACTTT. Translation gives CAWSDDSHNSPLHF.

In this sample, this clone turned up a few times. The chain combines TRBV4-3 with TRBJ1-6; the match to TRBD1 covers 9 bases. The J segment lost 9 bases and the V segment lost 0 bases, leaving 12 bases of the junction unmatched. The CDR3 is made up of 18 amino acids. CDR1 is LGHNA, CDR2 YSLEER, per germline. This CDR3 reads CASSQDRGTGGFGSPLHF. The CDR3 DNA reads as TGCGCCAGCAGCCAAGACAGGGGAACAGGGGGCTTCGGTTCACCCCTCCACTTT.

CDR3 residues: CAARSGSAGNTIYF. CDR3 nucleotides: TGTGCCGCGCGGTCAGGGTCGGCTGGAAACACCATATATTTT. The J gene is TRBJ1-3, the V gene TRBV19; D may be TRBD1 (5 bases). The CDR3 consists of 14 residues. The V gene lost 11 bases and the J gene lost 2 bases, with 16 bases spanning the gap. The germline gives CDR1 LNHDA, CDR2 SQIVND (reference sequence). Full variable domain (missing parts from reference TRBV19 and TRBJ1-3): DGGITQSPKYLFRKEGQNVTLSCEQNLNHDAMYWYRQDPGQGLRLIYYSQIVNDFQKGDIAEGYSVSREKKESFPLTVTSAQKNPTAFYLCAARSGSAGNTIYFGEGSWLTVV.

V gene TRBV6-9 combines with J gene TRBJ2-2; 8 bases are a match to TRBD1. This CDR3 is built from 15 residues. Germline trimming cut 2 bases from V and 1 base from J; bases unmatched to any gene: 0. Germline V gives CDR1 MNHGY, CDR2 SVAAGI. CDR3 bases: TGTGCCAGCAGTTATGGACAGGGGAACACCGGGGAGCTGTTTTTT. Its translation is CASSYGQGNTGELFF.

The chain uses TRBV12-3 or TRBV12-4 and TRBJ1-3; no reliable D call. The V end lost 1 base, the J end lost 10 bases, and 11 bases lay between the germline ends. The CDR3 spans 13 residues. The CDR3 nucleotides read TGTGCCAGCAGTTTAGTTGGACTAAGGACCATATATTTT. This encodes CASSLVGLRTIYF.

This sequence joins TRBV30 and TRBJ1-1; D gene uncertain. Deletions cut 0 bases from V and 0 bases from J, with 11 bases between. The germline CDR1 and CDR2 sequences are GTSNPN and SVGIG (reference sequence). The CDR3 spans 15 residues. The CDR3 coding sequence is TGTGCCTGGAGTGTAGAGGGCAGGATGAACACTGAAGCTTTCTTT. Its protein is CAWSVEGRMNTEAFF.

The chain links TRBV7-3 to TRBJ2-2; 8 positions match TRBD1. V was clipped by 5 bases and J by 7 bases; unmatched bases: 9. This CDR3 contains 15 residues. Per germline, CDR1 SGHTA and CDR2 FQGTGA. The CDR3 nucleotides are TGTGCCAGCAGCACGCAAGGACAGGGAATCGGGGAGCTGTTTTTT. Amino acids: CASSTQGQGIGELFF.

The chain uses TRBV4-1 and TRBJ2-5; 7 bases agree with TRBD2. The ends lost 4 bases at V and 5 bases at J; junction bases unmatched: 10. Germline assignment: CDR1 MGHRA and CDR2 YSYEKL. The CDR3 runs to 15 residues. The DNA for the CDR3 is TGCGCCAGCAGCCTCGGCGGTATGCGGGGGGAGACCCAGTACTTC. It translates to CASSLGGMRGETQYF.

In its sample, this clone was seen a few times. The rearrangement joins TRBV5-4 to TRBJ2-1; 10 positions match TRBD2. Germline trimming cut 0 bases from V and 8 bases from J; bases unmatched to any gene: 2. The CDR3 contains 14 residues. Germline CDR1 SGHNT, CDR2 YYREEE (reference sequence). The CDR3 loop reads CASSLASGSDEQFF. The DNA of the CDR3 is TGTGCCAGCAGCTTGGCTAGCGGGAGCGATGAGCAGTTCTTC.

The chain has TRBV5-1 and TRBJ2-3; 10 bases line up with TRBD2. This CDR3 region has 17 residues. With V trimmed by 4 bases and J by 4 bases, 12 bases remained unmatched. Germline V gene sequence: CDR1 SGHRS, CDR2 YFSETQ. The CDR3 DNA reads as TGCGCCAGCAGCCCCGGACTAGCGGTTAATAGATCAGATACGCAGTATTTT. Its translation is CASSPGLAVNRSDTQYF. Variable domain in full (rest from reference TRBV5-1 and TRBJ2-3): KAGVTQTPRYLIKTRGQQVTLSCSPISGHRSVSWYQQTPGQGLQFLFEYFSETQRNKGNFPGRFSGRQFSNSRSEMNVSTLELGDSALYLCASSPGLAVNRSDTQYFGPGTRLTVL.

The J gene is TRBJ1-2, the V gene TRBV7-9; a possible D gene is TRBD1 (6 bases). V was clipped by 2 bases and J by 6 bases, with 16 bases between them. The CDR3 length is 15 residues. CDR1 is SEHNR, CDR2 FQNEAQ, per germline (reference sequence). CDR3 nucleotides: TGTGCCAGCAGCTTAACGGCAGGGGAGTGGGATGGCTACACCTTC. As protein: CASSLTAGEWDGYTF.

CDR3 in DNA: TGTGCCATCAGGAGGGACAGTGAAGCTTTCTTT. Amino acids: CAIRRDSEAFF. The rearrangement uses TRBV10-3 and TRBJ1-1; 7 nucleotides line up with TRBD1. The CDR3 has 11 residues. Unmatched junction bases numbered 2, after V lost 6 bases and J lost 7 bases. Germline-derived CDR1 and CDR2 are ENHRY and SYGVKD.

This chain connects TRBV4-1 to TRBJ2-2, with 9 bases lining up with TRBD1. This CDR3 has 18 residues. Germline V gene lookup returns CDR1 MGHRA and CDR2 YSYEKL. Trimming took 3 bases from V and 13 from J; bases not matched to a gene: 21. CDR3 DNA sequence: TGCGCCAGCAGCCACCTAATGCCGGGACAGGGTAACATCGGTGGGCTGTTTTTT. Its translation: CASSHLMPGQGNIGGLFF.

The V call is TRBV2, the J call TRBJ1-5; the D gene is possibly TRBD1 (5 bases). CDR3 length equals 14 residues. Trimming removed 0 bases at V and 4 bases at J, with 7 bases between. The germline CDR1 and CDR2 sequences are SNHLY and FYNNEI. CDR3 sequence: CASSEATVNQPQHF. The CDR3 nucleotides read TGTGCCAGCAGTGAAGCGACAGTTAATCAGCCCCAGCATTTT.

The chain couples TRBV4-2 to TRBJ1-5; 9 bases are a match to TRBD1. The germline gives CDR1 LGHNA, CDR2 YNFKEQ. J gave up 6 bases and V 3 bases, and 12 bases lay outside the gene matches. The CDR3 totals 17 residues. CDR3 sequence (DNA): TGTGCCAGCAGCCACGTTCGGGGACAGGGTGGGGCTCAGCCCCAGCATTTT. Translating gives CASSHVRGQGGAQPQHF.

This clone has a single count. V usage is TRBV5-5 and J usage is TRBJ2-5; TRBD2 matches at 7 bases. V was pared by 0 bases and J by 2 bases, with 1 base of the junction left unmatched. This CDR3 comprises 14 residues. Per germline, CDR1 SGHKS and CDR2 YYEKEE (reference sequence). Written as DNA, the CDR3 is TGTGCCAGCAGCTTGGTGGGGGGGCAAGAGACCCAGTACTTC. Protein product: CASSLVGGQETQYF.

The V gene is TRBV30, the J gene TRBJ1-1, with 9 bases identical to TRBD1. CDR1 is GTSNPN and CDR2 is SVGIG in the germline V gene (reference sequence). Unmatched junction bases numbered 7, after V lost 3 bases and J lost 5 bases. This CDR3 comprises 14 residues. This CDR3 is CAWRLTGGTTEAFF. In DNA form, the CDR3 reads TGTGCCTGGAGGCTGACAGGGGGAACGACTGAAGCTTTCTTT.